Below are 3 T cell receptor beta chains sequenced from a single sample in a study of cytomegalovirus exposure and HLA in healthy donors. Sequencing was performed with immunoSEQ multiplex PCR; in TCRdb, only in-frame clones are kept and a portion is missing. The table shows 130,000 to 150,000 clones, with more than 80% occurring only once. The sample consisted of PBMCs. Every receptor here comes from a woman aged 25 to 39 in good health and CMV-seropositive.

CDR3 DNA: TGTGCCAGCAGCTTTGGACTAGCGTCCTACAATGAGCAGTTCTTC. Translated: CASSFGLASYNEQFF. V is TRBV7-8 and J is TRBJ2-1; 9 nucleotides line up with TRBD2. This CDR3 has 15 residues. V shed 3 bases, J shed 1 base, and the junction held 1 base outside the gene matches. Germline V CDR1 and CDR2: SGHVS, FQNEAQ.

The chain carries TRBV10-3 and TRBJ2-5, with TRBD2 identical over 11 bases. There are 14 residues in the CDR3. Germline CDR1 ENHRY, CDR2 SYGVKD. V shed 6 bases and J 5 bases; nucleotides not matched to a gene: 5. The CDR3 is CAISETSGVETQYF. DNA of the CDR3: TGTGCCATCAGCGAGACTAGCGGGGTGGAGACCCAGTACTTC.

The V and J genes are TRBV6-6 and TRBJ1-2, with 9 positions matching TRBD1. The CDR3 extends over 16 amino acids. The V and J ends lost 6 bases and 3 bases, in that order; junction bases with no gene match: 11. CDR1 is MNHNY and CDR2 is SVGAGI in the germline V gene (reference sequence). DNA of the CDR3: TGTGCCAGCAGCCAGCCCGGGACAGGGAGGTACTATGGCTACACCTTC. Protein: CASSQPGTGRYYGYTF.